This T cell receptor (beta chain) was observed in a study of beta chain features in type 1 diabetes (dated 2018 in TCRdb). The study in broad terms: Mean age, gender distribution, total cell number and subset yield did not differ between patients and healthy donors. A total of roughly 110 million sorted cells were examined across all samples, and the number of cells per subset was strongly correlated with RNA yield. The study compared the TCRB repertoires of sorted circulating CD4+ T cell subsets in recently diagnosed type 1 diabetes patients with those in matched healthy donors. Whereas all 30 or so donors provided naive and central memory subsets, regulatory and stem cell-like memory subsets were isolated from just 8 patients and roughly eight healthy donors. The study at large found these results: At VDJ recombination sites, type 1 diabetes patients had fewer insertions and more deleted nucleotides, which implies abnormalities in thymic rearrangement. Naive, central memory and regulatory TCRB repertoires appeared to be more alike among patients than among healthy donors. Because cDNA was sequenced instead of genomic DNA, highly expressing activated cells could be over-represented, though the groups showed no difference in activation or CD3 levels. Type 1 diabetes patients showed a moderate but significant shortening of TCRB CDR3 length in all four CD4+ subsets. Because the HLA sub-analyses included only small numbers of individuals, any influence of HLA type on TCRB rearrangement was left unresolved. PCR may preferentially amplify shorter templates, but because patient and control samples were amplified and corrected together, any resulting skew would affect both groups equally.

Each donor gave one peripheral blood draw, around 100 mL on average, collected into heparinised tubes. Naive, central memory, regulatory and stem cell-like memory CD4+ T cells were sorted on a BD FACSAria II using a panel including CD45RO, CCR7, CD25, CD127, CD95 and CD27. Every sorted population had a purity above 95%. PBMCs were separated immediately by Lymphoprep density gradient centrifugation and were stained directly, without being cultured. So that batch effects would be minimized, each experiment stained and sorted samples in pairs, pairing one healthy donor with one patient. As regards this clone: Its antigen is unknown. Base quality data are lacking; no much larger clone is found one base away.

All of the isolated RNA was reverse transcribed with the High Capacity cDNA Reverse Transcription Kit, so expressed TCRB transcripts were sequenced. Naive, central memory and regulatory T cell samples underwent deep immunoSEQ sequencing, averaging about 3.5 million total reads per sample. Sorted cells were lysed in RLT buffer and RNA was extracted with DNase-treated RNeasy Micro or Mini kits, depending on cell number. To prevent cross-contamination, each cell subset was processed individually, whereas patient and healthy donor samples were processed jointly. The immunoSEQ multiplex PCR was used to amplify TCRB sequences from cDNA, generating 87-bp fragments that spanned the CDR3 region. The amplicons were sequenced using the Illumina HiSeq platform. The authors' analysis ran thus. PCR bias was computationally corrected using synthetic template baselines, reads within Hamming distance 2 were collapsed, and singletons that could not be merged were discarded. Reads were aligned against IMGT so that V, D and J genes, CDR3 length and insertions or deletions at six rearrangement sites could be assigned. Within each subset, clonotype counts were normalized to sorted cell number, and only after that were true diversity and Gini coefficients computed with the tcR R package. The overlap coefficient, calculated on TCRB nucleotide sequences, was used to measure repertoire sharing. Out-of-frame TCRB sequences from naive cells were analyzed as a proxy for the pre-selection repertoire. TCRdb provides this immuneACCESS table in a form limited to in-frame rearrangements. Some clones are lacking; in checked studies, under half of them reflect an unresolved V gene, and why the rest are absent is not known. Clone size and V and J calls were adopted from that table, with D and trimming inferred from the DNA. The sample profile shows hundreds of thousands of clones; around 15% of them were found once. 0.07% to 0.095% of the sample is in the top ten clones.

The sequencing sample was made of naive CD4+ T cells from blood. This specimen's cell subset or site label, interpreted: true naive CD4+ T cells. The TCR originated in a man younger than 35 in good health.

The DNA reads TGTGCCAGCAGGAAACAGGCCGCCGGGGAGCTGTTTTTT. This translates into CASRKQAAGELFF. The chain was built from TRBV6-5 and TRBJ2-2; a tentative D call is TRBD1 (5 bases match). The germline V gene provides CDR1 MNHEY and CDR2 SVGAGI. Reading from cysteine to phenylalanine, the CDR3 counts 13 amino acids. Left in the record is the CDR3 DNA by itself, 39 bases read in frame from the first base. Relative to germline, V is 6 bases shorter and J is 6 bases shorter, with 11 bases between their ends.